The 32 T cell receptor beta chains below were found in one sample sequenced in a study of blood T cell repertoires in COVID-19. The method was immunoSEQ multiplex PCR; TCRdb's version includes in-frame clones alone and lacks a portion of them. The sample includes 150,000 to 200,000 clones, around 86% seen only once; the top ten take around 7.3%. Sequencing input: peripheral blood. These receptors originate from a woman aged 65 to 85 with COVID-19, enrolled during active disease.

This chain uses TRBV3-1 (or the pseudogene TRBV3-2) with TRBJ1-1, with D possibly TRBD1 on 5 matching bases. Deletions cut 3 bases from V and 6 bases from J, with 11 bases between. This CDR3 has 13 amino acids. Germline values: CDR1 LGHDT, CDR2 YNNKEL (reference sequence). For the CDR3, the DNA is TGTGCCAGCAGCCATGTGTGGGGCTCTGAAGCTTTCTTT. It is translated as CASSHVWGSEAFF.

In DNA form, the CDR3 reads TGCGCCAGCAGCCAAGGTGGGGGCGCGTTTTACACCGGGGAGCTGTTTTTT. Protein: CASSQGGGAFYTGELFF. This chain links TRBV4-3 with TRBJ2-2; D may be TRBD1 (6 bases). Germline values: CDR1 LGHNA, CDR2 YSLEER. V was shortened by 1 base and J by 3 bases, with 15 bases between the two germline ends. This CDR3 has 17 residues.

The rearrangement uses TRBV7-2 and TRBJ2-1, with 10 bases fitting TRBD2. The CDR3 runs 17 residues. Germline V gene data show CDR1 as SGHTA and CDR2 as FQGNSA. The V gene end was trimmed by 3 bases and the J gene end by 6 bases; junction bases not matched to a gene: 11. The CDR3 is CASSLGLVAGGLNEQFF. The CDR3 DNA is TGTGCCAGCAGCTTGGGGTTAGTAGCGGGAGGTCTCAATGAGCAGTTCTTC.

V is TRBV25-1 and J is TRBJ2-5; D gene unclear. The germline V gene has CDR1 MGHDK and CDR2 SYGVNS. The V end was cut by 7 bases, the J end by 1 base, with 10 bases between. The CDR3 runs to 13 residues. CDR3 loop: CASTKTPQETQYF. Here the CDR3 DNA reads TGTGCCAGCACAAAGACACCCCAAGAGACCCAGTACTTC.

The chain combines TRBV24-1 with TRBJ2-2, with 12 bases that match TRBD1. Germline values: CDR1 KGHDR, CDR2 SFDVKD. CDR3 length: 17 residues. After removal of 8 bases from V and 5 bases from J, the junction contained 11 bases not matched to a gene. DNA of the CDR3: TGTGCCACCACAGAGAGCCCGGGACAGGGGGCGACCGGGGAGCTGTTTTTT. Translated, it gives CATTESPGQGATGELFF.

The CDR3, as DNA: TGTGCCAGCAGTTACTCGAGGGCAGGGGGCGGCGAGCAGTACTTC. Protein: CASSYSRAGGGEQYF. The rearrangement joins TRBV6-2 or TRBV6-3 to TRBJ2-7; 8 bases align to TRBD1. This CDR3 has 15 amino acids. The V gene end was trimmed by 0 bases and the J gene end by 6 bases; junction bases not matched to a gene: 7. Germline CDR1 and CDR2: MNHEY and SVGEGT.

The chain has TRBV30 and TRBJ1-3; no firm D call. Germline V lookup: CDR1 GTSNPN, CDR2 SVGIG (reference sequence). This CDR3 is built from 14 residues. Trimming removed 2 bases at V and 0 bases at J, with 8 bases between. The CDR3: CAWSRGDSGNTIYF. The CDR3 nucleotides are TGTGCCTGGAGTCGGGGTGACTCTGGAAACACCATATATTTT.

This clone has a handful of counts. The CDR3 here is CASSTRDRDYNEQFF. The CDR3 nucleotides read TGTGCCAGCAGTACCCGGGACAGGGATTACAATGAGCAGTTCTTC. The chain combines TRBV27 with TRBJ2-1, with 9 bases matching TRBD1. This CDR3 spans 15 amino acids. Germline values: CDR1 MNHEY, CDR2 SMNVEV (reference sequence). V gave up 5 bases and J gave up 4 bases; unmatched junction bases: 6.

The chain is built from TRBV6-5 and TRBJ2-4; 11 bases match TRBD2. Germline V gene data show CDR1 as MNHEY and CDR2 as SVGAGI. Losses at the gene ends were 8 bases for V and 16 bases for J; bases not matched to a gene: 10. The length of the CDR3 is 12 residues. The CDR3, as DNA: TGTGCCAGCGTGGTCGGGACTAGCGGCCTATACTTC. Translating it yields CASVVGTSGLYF.

The V call is TRBV28, the J call TRBJ2-1; D may be TRBD1 (6 bases). Per the germline V gene, CDR1 is MDHEN and CDR2 is SYDVKM. V was shortened by 11 bases and J by 7 bases, with 12 bases between the two germline ends. The CDR3 sequence is 11 residues long. CDR3 coding DNA: TGTGCCTCCAAACAGGGAAATGAGCAGTTCTTC. Its protein is CASKQGNEQFF.

This chain links TRBV30 with TRBJ1-2; a weak D match, TRBD1 (5 bases). The CDR3 loop spans 11 amino acids. The V gene's germline CDR1 is GTSNPN and CDR2 SVGIG (reference sequence). The V gene lost 6 bases and the J gene lost 9 bases, with 14 bases spanning the gap. The CDR3 region is CACQGGGSYTF. CDR3 DNA sequence: TGTGCCTGTCAGGGCGGTGGAAGCTACACCTTC.

This clone was counted once. Within the sample, other DNA sequences also encode this same CDR3. The rearrangement joins TRBV5-1 to TRBJ2-2; 12 positions agree with TRBD1. The V and J ends lost 2 bases and 6 bases, in that order; junction bases with no gene match: 2. Germline lookup yields CDR1 SGHRS and CDR2 YFSETQ. The CDR3 loop spans 15 amino acids. The CDR3 spells CASSLGTGGPGELFF. CDR3 nucleotide sequence: TGCGCCAGCAGCTTAGGGACAGGGGGCCCCGGGGAGCTGTTTTTT.

This clone was seen once. This chain joins TRBV9 and TRBJ2-1; D unresolved. The CDR3 spans 15 residues. V was clipped by 0 bases and J by 1 base, with 8 bases between them. Germline loops: CDR1 SGDLS, CDR2 YYNGEE. CDR3 sequence reads: CASSVDGGSYNEQFF. The DNA for the CDR3 is TGTGCCAGCAGCGTAGACGGCGGATCCTACAATGAGCAGTTCTTC.

V is TRBV5-1 and J is TRBJ1-3; D gene ambiguous. The ends were cut back, 2 bases at V and 0 bases at J, with 9 bases in the middle. The CDR3 contains 15 residues. The germline V gene has CDR1 SGHRS and CDR2 YFSETQ. The CDR3 DNA sequence: TGCGCCAGCAGCTTTGGTCCGGGCTCTGGAAACACCATATATTTT. The encoded protein is CASSFGPGSGNTIYF.

The chain has TRBV5-1 and TRBJ2-5; tentatively, D is TRBD1 (6 bases). The CDR3 has 13 amino acids. V shed 3 bases and J shed 5 bases, with 11 bases lying between them. Looked up from germline, CDR1 is SGHRS and CDR2 is YFSETQ. The CDR3 protein is CASSSQGRETQYF. The CDR3 DNA sequence: TGCGCCAGCAGCTCCCAGGGGCGTGAGACCCAGTACTTC.

This clone was observed once. The V gene is TRBV18, the J gene TRBJ2-7; 8 bases line up with TRBD1. The CDR3 has 14 amino acids. The V and J ends lost 8 bases and 2 bases, in that order; junction bases with no gene match: 8. CDR1 is KGHSH, CDR2 LQKENI, per germline. CDR3 loop: CASRTGTGTYEQYF. For the CDR3, the DNA is TGTGCCAGCAGGACCGGGACAGGCACCTACGAGCAGTACTTC.

This chain links TRBV7-2 with TRBJ2-1; 9 bases align to TRBD2. The V segment lost 5 bases and the J segment 5 bases; nucleotides outside the gene matches: 10. From germline, CDR1 is SGHTA and CDR2 FQGNSA. The CDR3 runs to 16 residues. CDR3 nucleotide sequence: TGTGCCAGCAGCCCCTATAGCGGGAGAGTCAACAATGAGCAGTTCTTC. This translates into CASSPYSGRVNNEQFF.

The rearrangement links TRBV4-1 to TRBJ2-1; 8 bases line up with TRBD1. V trimming: 1 base; J trimming: 7 bases; junction bases outside the gene matches: 9. Germline CDR1 MGHRA, CDR2 YSYEKL. The CDR3 is 16 amino acids. Written as DNA, the CDR3 is TGCGCCAGCAGCCAAGGGACAGGGTTAAAGTTGAATGAGCAGTTCTTC. Amino acid sequence: CASSQGTGLKLNEQFF.

This chain joins TRBV18 and TRBJ2-6, with a tentative D call TRBD1 (5 bases). The CDR3 has 21 residues. CDR1 and CDR2 from the germline V gene are KGHSH and LQKENI. V was shortened by 6 bases and J by 0 bases, with 27 bases between the two germline ends. The CDR3 reads CASSSTGSRQGSNSGANVLTF. Written as DNA, the CDR3 is TGTGCCAGCTCTTCAACAGGTTCCCGGCAGGGCTCTAACTCTGGGGCCAACGTCCTGACTTTC.

This rearrangement joins TRBV10-3 to TRBJ1-2; 7 bases agree with TRBD1. V was pared by 10 bases and J by 6 bases, with 14 bases of the junction left unmatched. The CDR3 loop spans 14 amino acids. Germline V gene sequence: CDR1 ENHRY, CDR2 SYGVKD. CDR3 DNA: TGTGCCACCACGGGGATGACAGGGCCCGATGGCTACACCTTC. Protein product: CATTGMTGPDGYTF.

This rearrangement joins TRBV12-3 or TRBV12-4 to TRBJ1-5; TRBD1 agrees at 7 bases. The CDR3 contains 13 residues. The junction had 3 bases not matched to a gene; V was cut back by 5 bases and J by 5 bases. CDR3 region: CASSRQGDQPQHF. The CDR3 DNA reads as TGTGCCAGCAGTAGACAGGGAGATCAGCCCCAGCATTTT.

The genes are TRBV6-5 and TRBJ1-1; D is possibly TRBD1 (6 bases). The CDR3 runs to 13 residues. The V and J ends lost 9 bases and 1 base respectively, with 12 bases between them. Per germline, CDR1 MNHEY and CDR2 SVGAGI. For the CDR3, the DNA is TGTGCCAGGGAAACAGGGCAGAACACTGAAGCTTTCTTT. It yields the protein CARETGQNTEAFF.

The gene calls are TRBV6-5 and TRBJ1-5; no reliable D call. Trimming pared 4 bases from V and 1 base from J, leaving 11 bases between. The CDR3 is 15 amino acids. Germline V gives CDR1 MNHEY, CDR2 SVGAGI. CDR3 in DNA: TGTGCCAGCAGTTCGCGCGGTGGAAGCAATCAGCCCCAGCATTTT. Translated, it gives CASSSRGGSNQPQHF.

J is TRBJ1-1 and V is TRBV28, with 8 nucleotides matching TRBD1. This CDR3 is 14 amino acids long. Losses at the gene ends were 5 bases for V and 9 bases for J; bases not matched to a gene: 11. CDR1 is MDHEN and CDR2 is SYDVKM in the germline V gene. CDR3: CASSPANRGRKAFF. Written as DNA, the CDR3 is TGTGCCAGCAGTCCCGCAAACAGGGGGAGAAAAGCTTTCTTT.

This chain joins TRBV5-4 and TRBJ2-2; 15 bases match TRBD2. Germline lookup yields CDR1 SGHNT and CDR2 YYREEE (reference sequence). The CDR3 is 17 amino acids. The V segment lost 5 bases and the J segment 1 base; nucleotides outside the gene matches: 3. CDR3 region: CASSGLAGGMNTGELFF. DNA of the CDR3: TGTGCCAGCAGTGGACTAGCGGGAGGGATGAACACCGGGGAGCTGTTTTTT.

V gene TRBV9 combines with J gene TRBJ2-7; D remains unclear. CDR1 SGDLS and CDR2 YYNGEE come from the germline V gene. Deletions cut 1 base from V and 0 bases from J, with 11 bases between. This CDR3 comprises 15 residues. The CDR3 nucleotides read TGTGCCAGCAGCGTATCTGGCCCCAGCTCCTACGAGCAGTACTTC. It yields the protein CASSVSGPSSYEQYF.

In this sample, this clone turned up a few times. The gene calls are TRBV19 and TRBJ2-2; D gene uncertain. The CDR3 has 11 amino acids. Trimming stripped 11 bases from V and 1 base from J, with 5 bases between. Per germline, CDR1 LNHDA and CDR2 SQIVND (reference sequence). This CDR3 is CAGGNTGELFF. The CDR3 nucleotides are TGTGCCGGCGGGAACACCGGGGAGCTGTTTTTT.

The rearrangement joins TRBV19 to TRBJ1-1; D is undetermined. V was trimmed by 6 bases and J by 3 bases, leaving 11 bases between them. The length of the CDR3 is 13 residues. The germline V gene encodes CDR1 LNHDA and CDR2 SQIVND (reference sequence). The CDR3 bases are TGTGCCAGTAGCCGGACTAGGGACACTGAAGCTTTCTTT. Its translation is CASSRTRDTEAFF.

This sequence joins TRBV11-2 and TRBJ2-1; 7 bases are a match to TRBD2. The germline CDR1 and CDR2 sequences are SGHAT and FQNNGV. The CDR3 sequence is 18 residues long. V shed 2 bases and J 6 bases; nucleotides not matched to a gene: 16. The chain's CDR3 is CASSLLISRRESSNEQFF. CDR3 DNA: TGTGCCAGCAGCTTATTAATCTCGAGGCGGGAGAGCTCCAATGAGCAGTTCTTC.

As to this clone: Relative to the germline gene, one junction end is altered; a read error may explain this. CDR3 loop: CASGFTYYEQYF. CDR3 DNA sequence: TGTGCCAGCGGTTTTACCTACTACGAGCAGTACTTC. The chain combines TRBV28 with TRBJ2-7; the D is unclear. Germline V gene data show CDR1 as MDHEN and CDR2 as SYDVKM. CDR3 size: 12 residues.

This clone was detected only once. The chain uses TRBV7-2 and TRBJ2-5, with 9 bases fitting TRBD1. Germline trimming cut 5 bases from V and 5 bases from J; bases unmatched to any gene: 6. The length of the CDR3 is 14 residues. Germline CDR1 and CDR2: SGHTA and FQGNSA. CDR3 in amino acids: CASSTQGAWETQYF. DNA for the CDR3: TGTGCCAGCAGCACACAGGGGGCCTGGGAGACCCAGTACTTC.

V is TRBV7-3 and J is TRBJ2-1; perhaps TRBD2 as D (5 bases). Germline V gives CDR1 SGHTA, CDR2 FQGTGA. The V end lost 0 bases, the J end lost 9 bases, and 12 bases lay between the germline ends. The CDR3 loop spans 14 amino acids. CDR3 region: CASSLTPQLVEQFF. The CDR3 DNA sequence: TGTGCCAGCAGCTTAACGCCCCAACTAGTTGAGCAGTTCTTC.